This TCR beta chain originates from a study of cytomegalovirus exposure and HLA in healthy donors. Study as a whole: Later, an analysis reported that the 130 or so validation repertoires had used the same platform as the roughly 720 first-cohort repertoires.

On this clone itself: Its cognate antigen is unknown.

Measured with immunoSEQ multiplex PCR; TCRdb has only the in-frame clones, and not every one. The table has about 110,000 clones, approximately 89% seen once. This CDR3 comprises 14 residues. Germline V gives CDR1 MDHEN, CDR2 SYDVKM. Germline trimming cut 4 bases from V and 2 bases from J; bases unmatched to any gene: 4. Study conclusions and caveats: The study found most TCR sequences rare, yet found some public TCRs in many donors. The TCR clusters that emerged in the first cohort tended, a later analysis found, to co-occur in the approximately 130 validation repertoires.

The source is a woman between 18 and 29 years old in good health and CMV-seronegative. The rearrangement uses TRBV28 and TRBJ1-2; 7 nucleotides line up with TRBD1. Source material: PBMCs. This CDR3 reads CASSWSRGNYGYTF. DNA for the CDR3: TGTGCCAGCAGTTGGAGCAGGGGGAACTATGGCTACACCTTC.